These 21 T cell receptor beta chains share one sample of origin, sequenced in a study of blood T cell repertoires in COVID-19. TCRdb's table, derived via immunoSEQ multiplex PCR, lists solely in-frame clones and lacks some. The repertoire holds some 200,000 clones, with around four fifths as singletons. Sequenced material: peripheral blood. These receptors all come from an elderly woman with active or convalescent COVID-19.

The chain is built from TRBV7-2 and TRBJ2-4, with D maybe TRBD2 (5 bases). Trimming took off 1 base at V and 4 bases at J, with 11 bases between the two ends. The CDR3 consists of 15 residues. Germline values: CDR1 SGHTA, CDR2 FQGNSA. The CDR3 spells CASSLGGLWKNIQYF. For the CDR3, the DNA is TGTGCCAGCAGCTTAGGAGGACTCTGGAAAAACATTCAGTACTTC.

V and J are TRBV7-9 and TRBJ2-7; maybe TRBD1 (5 bases). Trimming stripped 2 bases from V and 5 bases from J, with 7 bases between. The CDR3 has 12 amino acids. Looked up from germline, CDR1 is SEHNR and CDR2 is FQNEAQ (reference sequence). The CDR3 nucleotides read TGTGCCAGCAGCTTACTAGGGGACGAGCAGTACTTC. Translated: CASSLLGDEQYF.

The chain employs TRBV7-3 and TRBJ2-3, with unresolved D. Between the trimmed V and J ends, which lost 0 bases and 1 base, there was a span of 8 bases. Germline assignment: CDR1 SGHTA and CDR2 FQGTGA. The CDR3 is made up of 15 amino acids. CDR3 in DNA: TGTGCCAGCAGCTTAACCTACAGCCGCACAGATACGCAGTATTTT. It yields the protein CASSLTYSRTDTQYF. Based on the CDR3 plus reference TRBV7-3 and TRBJ2-3, the full variable domain is GAGVSQTPSNKVTEKGKYVELRCDPISGHTALYWYRQSLGQGPEFLIYFQGTGAADDSGLPNDRFFAVRPEGSVSTLKIQRTERGDSAVYLCASSLTYSRTDTQYFGPGTRLTVL.

The chain recombines TRBV5-4 with TRBJ1-6; D is uncertain. The V gene lost 5 bases and the J gene lost 0 bases, with 12 bases spanning the gap. This CDR3 is built from 16 residues. Germline V gene sequence: CDR1 SGHNT, CDR2 YYREEE (reference sequence). The CDR3 region is CASRKDKSSYNSPLHF. The CDR3 nucleotides are TGTGCCAGCAGGAAAGACAAGAGCTCCTATAATTCACCCCTCCACTTT.

The chain couples TRBV5-5 to TRBJ2-5, with 10 bases fitting TRBD2. The CDR3 runs to 16 residues. Germline loops: CDR1 SGHKS, CDR2 YYEKEE (reference sequence). The V segment lost 0 bases and the J segment 0 bases; nucleotides outside the gene matches: 2. The CDR3 spells CASSLGLAGYQETQYF. Here the CDR3 DNA reads TGTGCCAGCAGCTTGGGACTAGCGGGTTACCAAGAGACCCAGTACTTC. The full variable domain, in which reference TRBV5-5 and TRBJ2-5 provide the parts outside the CDR3, is DAGVTQSPTHLIKTRGQQVTLRCSPISGHKSVSWYQQVLGQGPQFIFQYYEKEERGRGNFPDRFSARQFPNYSSELNVNALLLGDSALYLCASSLGLAGYQETQYFGPGTRLLVL.

The J gene is TRBJ1-1, the V gene TRBV5-1; possible D gene TRBD1, 5 bases. The germline V and J ends were trimmed by 6 bases and 4 bases, with 13 bases remaining between them. In germline, CDR1 is SGHRS, CDR2 YFSETQ. This CDR3 is built from 13 residues. The CDR3 region is CASKGDGGTEAFF. The CDR3 nucleotides read TGCGCCAGCAAGGGTGACGGGGGCACTGAAGCTTTCTTT.

The V and J genes are TRBV7-2 and TRBJ2-7; D possibly corresponds to TRBD2 (6 bases). Germline-derived CDR1 and CDR2 are SGHTA and FQGNSA. CDR3 length equals 14 residues. Trimming cost V 2 bases and J 2 bases, with 10 bases left between them. The CDR3 coding sequence is TGTGCCAGCAGCTTACGGCGGGGAACCTACGAGCAGTACTTC. Its protein product is CASSLRRGTYEQYF. Drawing the rest from reference TRBV7-2 and TRBJ2-7, the complete variable domain is GAGVSQSPSNKVTEKGKDVELRCDPISGHTALYWYRQSLGQGLEFLIYFQGNSAPDKSGLPSDRFSAERTGGSVSTLTIQRTQQEDSAVYLCASSLRRGTYEQYFGPGTRLTVT.

In its sample, this clone was seen once. The CDR3 coding sequence is TGTGCCAGCAGTTTAGGTTGGGGGGTAGGGTACTTC. Protein product: CASSLGWGVGYF. This chain connects TRBV12-3 or TRBV12-4 to TRBJ2-7; TRBD2 is a possible D gene (6 bases). V shed 1 base and J shed 12 bases, with 13 bases lying between them. The length of the CDR3 is 12 residues.

The rearrangement uses TRBV19 and TRBJ1-2; perhaps TRBD1 as D (5 bases). Germline CDR1 is LNHDA and CDR2 is SQIVND (reference sequence). Trimming shortened V by 8 bases and J by 1 base, and 14 bases separated the two germline ends. The CDR3 consists of 14 residues. The CDR3 DNA is TGTGCCAGTCGCCCCCAGGGAGGTAACTATGGCTACACCTTC. This gives the protein CASRPQGGNYGYTF.

The genes are TRBV5-4 and TRBJ2-2; tentative D call: TRBD1 (6 bases). Germline CDR1 SGHNT, CDR2 YYREEE (reference sequence). V lost 2 bases and J 5 bases, leaving 13 bases between the germline ends. The CDR3 sequence is 15 residues long. The CDR3 loop reads CASSFHRAGTGELFF. The DNA for the CDR3 is TGTGCCAGCAGCTTCCACAGGGCAGGGACCGGGGAGCTGTTTTTT.

The table lists this clone with a count of one. V gene TRBV11-2 combines with J gene TRBJ2-7; a weak D match, TRBD1 (6 bases). V was cut by 5 bases and J by 4 bases, with 12 bases left in between. The germline gives CDR1 SGHAT, CDR2 FQNNGV. The CDR3 length is 13 residues. As DNA, the CDR3 is TGTGCCAGCAGCACGTGGACAGTATACGAGCAGTACTTC. Its translation is CASSTWTVYEQYF.

The chain has TRBV27 and TRBJ1-5; the D gene is possibly TRBD1 (5 bases). Germline values: CDR1 MNHEY, CDR2 SMNVEV (reference sequence). This CDR3 region has 15 residues. Trimming cost V 4 bases and J 5 bases, with 15 bases left between them. DNA of the CDR3: TGTGCCAGCAGTTCTGGCCGGCCAGGGCATCAGCCCCAGCATTTT. Amino acid sequence: CASSSGRPGHQPQHF.

In this sample, this clone turned up many times. This rearrangement joins TRBV12-3 or TRBV12-4 to TRBJ1-1; no reliable D call. This CDR3 is 13 amino acids long. The V end lost 6 bases, the J end lost 0 bases, and 8 bases lay between the germline ends. The chain's CDR3 is CASRDSLNTEAFF. For the CDR3, the DNA is TGTGCCAGCAGGGACTCATTGAACACTGAAGCTTTCTTT.

The chain is built from TRBV5-8 and TRBJ1-2, with TRBD1 matching over 8 bases. With 6 bases clipped from V and 8 bases from J, the junction kept 12 bases outside the gene matches. Per the germline V gene, CDR1 is SGHTS and CDR2 is YDEGEE. This CDR3 has 14 amino acids. In DNA, the CDR3 is TGTGCCAGCACCTTAGGGCAGGGGGCTGGAGGCTACACCTTC. Protein sequence: CASTLGQGAGGYTF. Combining the CDR3 with reference TRBV5-8 and TRBJ1-2 gives the whole variable domain EAGVTQSPTHLIKTRGQQATLRCSPISGHTSVYWYQQALGLGLQFLLWYDEGEERNRGNFPPRFSGRQFPNYSSELNVNALELEDSALYLCASTLGQGAGGYTFGSGTRLTVV.

The rearrangement uses TRBV7-6 and TRBJ2-1; a possible D gene is TRBD2 (6 bases). V shed 5 bases and J shed 4 bases, with 15 bases lying between them. Looked up from germline, CDR1 is SGHVS and CDR2 is FNYEAQ. The CDR3 is 15 amino acids. CDR3 protein: CASSQSGGRYNEQFF. CDR3 in DNA: TGTGCCAGCAGCCAATCTGGTGGGAGGTACAATGAGCAGTTCTTC.

The chain has TRBV30 and TRBJ2-1; 12 nucleotides agree with TRBD2. The V and J ends lost 2 bases and 8 bases, in that order; junction bases with no gene match: 7. Germline CDR1 is GTSNPN and CDR2 is SVGIG (reference sequence). The CDR3 is 15 residues long. In nucleotides, the CDR3 is TGTGCCTGGAGTCGACTAGCGGGGGTCGGCCATGAGCAGTTCTTC. It codes for CAWSRLAGVGHEQFF.

The genes are TRBV5-1 and TRBJ1-6; TRBD1 matches 10 bases. CDR3 length: 15 amino acids. CDR1 and CDR2 (germline): SGHRS, YFSETQ. J was trimmed by 6 bases and V by 0 bases; bases with no gene match: 0. Here the CDR3 DNA reads TGCGCCAGCAGCTTGGGGACAGGGGGTAATTCACCCCTCCACTTT. This gives the protein CASSLGTGGNSPLHF.

This clone was seen more than once but under ten times. The rearrangement links TRBV7-6 to TRBJ1-5, with a weak D call TRBD1 (5 bases). Trimming removed 0 bases from V and 6 bases from J, with 9 bases in between. The CDR3 is 14 amino acids. Germline CDR1 is SGHVS and CDR2 is FNYEAQ. In DNA, the CDR3 is TGTGCCAGCAGCTTAGCGGACCAGGGTCAGCCCCAGCATTTT. This sequence encodes CASSLADQGQPQHF.

The chain links TRBV5-6 to TRBJ2-7, with 10 positions matching TRBD1. This CDR3 has 16 residues. V trimming: 4 bases; J trimming: 8 bases; junction bases outside the gene matches: 15. The V gene's germline CDR1 is SGHDT and CDR2 YYEEEE. Here the CDR3 reads CASSHPQGQGNFKQYF. The DNA of the CDR3 is TGTGCCAGCAGCCACCCTCAGGGACAGGGGAATTTTAAGCAGTACTTC.

V and J are TRBV19 and TRBJ1-2, with D tentatively TRBD1 (6 bases). The CDR3 length is 17 residues. Germline values: CDR1 LNHDA, CDR2 SQIVND (reference sequence). V shed 4 bases and J shed 4 bases, with 22 bases lying between them. The CDR3 is CASSNPSAGARSYGYTF. In DNA, the CDR3 is TGTGCCAGTAGTAACCCATCAGCGGGGGCGCGTAGCTATGGCTACACCTTC.

This chain uses TRBV5-6 with TRBJ2-3, with D possibly TRBD2 on 5 matching bases. The V and J ends lost 0 bases and 4 bases respectively, with 18 bases between them. This CDR3 contains 17 residues. Germline values: CDR1 SGHDT, CDR2 YYEEEE. The CDR3: CASSLEGLPKRADTQYF. The CDR3 DNA reads as TGTGCCAGCAGCTTGGAAGGACTTCCCAAGAGGGCAGATACGCAGTATTTT.